One sample yielded the 7 T cell receptor beta chains listed below, sequenced in a study of blood T cell repertoires in COVID-19. Sequencing used immunoSEQ multiplex PCR; TCRdb keeps in-frame clones, though not all of them. The table has approximately 210,000 clones, 87% seen once. Input material: PBMCs or T cells enriched from blood (not recorded which). These receptors all come from a woman aged 25 to 39 who had recovered from COVID-19.

The chain recombines TRBV12-5 with TRBJ2-1; 7 bases fit TRBD1. Germline V gene sequence: CDR1 LGHNT, CDR2 FRNRAP. V lost 7 bases and J lost 2; bases outside the gene matches: 5. The CDR3 has 14 residues. CDR3 sequence reads: CASDRTGTYNEQFF. In DNA form, the CDR3 reads TGTGCTAGTGATAGGACAGGAACCTACAATGAGCAGTTCTTC.

The chain has TRBV11-1 and TRBJ2-2, with 10 bases aligning to TRBD1. V shed 5 bases and J 3 bases; nucleotides not matched to a gene: 6. CDR1 SGHAT and CDR2 FQDESV come from the germline V gene (reference sequence). This CDR3 region has 16 residues. CDR3 sequence (DNA): TGTGCCAGCAGCCCGCGGACAGGGGGAGACACCGGGGAGCTGTTTTTT. The encoded protein is CASSPRTGGDTGELFF.

The gene calls are TRBV5-4 and TRBJ1-2, with TRBD1 matching over 7 bases. This CDR3 contains 13 residues. Germline CDR1 SGHNT, CDR2 YYREEE (reference sequence). J gave up 4 bases and V 1 base, and 1 base lay outside the gene matches. The chain's CDR3 is CASSLKGAYGYTF. The CDR3 DNA reads TGTGCCAGCAGCTTGAAGGGGGCCTATGGCTACACCTTC. Full variable domain (missing parts from reference TRBV5-4 and TRBJ1-2): ETGVTQSPTHLIKTRGQQVTLRCSSQSGHNTVSWYQQALGQGPQFIFQYYREEENGRGNFPPRFSGLQFPNYSSELNVNALELDDSALYLCASSLKGAYGYTFGSGTRLTVV.

Regarding this clone: In the same sample, other DNA sequences code for this CDR3. The gene calls are TRBV7-2 and TRBJ1-3; D is unclear. Germline CDR1 reads SGHTA; CDR2 reads FQGNSA. CDR3 length equals 16 residues. V was cut by 1 base and J by 2 bases, with 12 bases left in between. The CDR3: CASSLGPTGAGNTIYF. The CDR3 region has the DNA TGTGCCAGCAGCTTAGGTCCCACCGGGGCTGGAAACACCATATATTTT.

The J gene is TRBJ1-3, the V gene TRBV9; D not certain. The CDR3 extends over 14 amino acids. Germline loops: CDR1 SGDLS, CDR2 YYNGEE. V was pared by 0 bases and J by 4 bases, with 8 bases between. CDR3 sequence reads: CASSVDSAGNTIYF. CDR3 sequence (DNA): TGTGCCAGCAGCGTAGACAGTGCAGGAAACACCATATATTTT. Based on the CDR3 plus reference TRBV9 and TRBJ1-3, the full variable domain is DSGVTQTPKHLITATGQRVTLRCSPRSGDLSVYWYQQSLDQGLQFLIQYYNGEERAKGNILERFSAQQFPDLHSELNLSSLELGDSALYFCASSVDSAGNTIYFGEGSWLTVV.

The chain recombines TRBV27 with TRBJ1-1, with TRBD1 identical over 10 bases. The CDR3 extends over 14 amino acids. Trimming took 7 bases from V and 6 from J; bases not matched to a gene: 8. Germline V gives CDR1 MNHEY, CDR2 SMNVEV (reference sequence). The DNA for the CDR3 is TGTGCCAGCATCCCGACAGGGGGCGCGCCTGAAGCTTTCTTT. As protein: CASIPTGGAPEAFF.

This rearrangement joins TRBV5-6 to TRBJ1-1, with TRBD1 identical over 8 bases. CDR3 length: 11 residues. The junction had 3 bases not matched to a gene; V was cut back by 3 bases and J by 11 bases. CDR1 and CDR2 from the germline V gene are SGHDT and YYEEEE. CDR3 sequence reads: CASSYRGVAFF. The CDR3 coding sequence is TGTGCCAGCAGCTACAGGGGGGTGGCTTTCTTT.